Detailed here is one T cell receptor (beta chain). This specimen comes from a study of blood T cell repertoires in COVID-19. Whole-study context: The origin of the acute and convalescent COVID-19 samples was the United States, Italy and Spain. Sources were T cells, B-cell-depleted T cells, or PBMCs; the material itself was cDNA or gDNA.

In the authors' workflow: Estimated nucleated cell counts came from reference gene primer amplification. TCRdb keeps only in-frame clones here, not all; method: immunoSEQ multiplex PCR. The V and J calls and clone size are taken from that table; D and trimming were inferred from the DNA. The sample lists over 140,000 clones, roughly four fifths occurring once. This CDR3 has 14 residues. Unmatched junction bases numbered 4, after V lost 6 bases and J lost 0 bases. Per the germline V gene, CDR1 is SGHTA and CDR2 is FQGNSA. The chain employs TRBV7-2 and TRBJ1-1; 7 bases match TRBD1. This receptor was identified in a woman aged 60 to 75 with acute or convalescent COVID-19. The specimen was peripheral blood. CDR3: CASSTGAVNTEAFF. The DNA for the CDR3 is TGTGCCAGCAGTACAGGGGCGGTGAACACTGAAGCTTTCTTT.